The clone carrying this T cell receptor (beta chain) showed up just a few times. Germline-derived CDR1 and CDR2 are SQVTM and ANQGSEA. The CDR3 is 14 residues long. Trimming removed 7 bases at V and 1 base at J, with 14 bases between. These data are taken from a study of identical twins. TCRdb redid the calling of the 5' RACE reads with MiXCR, one entry per CDR3 protein. The sample carries more than 1.5 million distinct CDR3 sequences, more than 30% recorded once. The TCR originated in a newborn girl in good health. Sequenced input: cord blood. The chain employs TRBV29-1 and TRBJ2-4, with D possibly matching TRBD2 (6 bases). This CDR3 is CSAHRGRAKNIQYF. In DNA form, the CDR3 reads TGCAGCGCCCACCGGGGGAGGGCCAAAAACATTCAGTACTTC.